The next 13 T cell receptor beta chains were all read from a single sample in a study of Graves' ophthalmopathy and Graves' hyperthyroidism. The authors amplified TCR beta CDR3 regions, and they did so from RNA transcripts for repertoire sequencing. First-round RT-PCR employed HTBI primers, with a second-round multiplex PCR after it. Each CDR3 protein gets one entry after TCRdb re-called the multiplex PCR reads with MiXCR. Of some 210,000 distinct CDR3 sequences listed, approximately 28% are singletons. The sequencing sample was made of peripheral blood. These receptors were collected from a man aged 50 or older with Graves' ophthalmopathy.

This clonotype was observed at least ten times. Here the CDR3 DNA reads TGTGCCAGTAGTATTTACCCTATAACCTCCGAGCAGTACTTC. Its protein is CASSIYPITSEQYF. The chain couples TRBV19 to TRBJ2-7; D not certain. Trimming shortened V by 3 bases and J by 6 bases, and 15 bases separated the two germline ends. The length of the CDR3 is 14 residues. Germline values: CDR1 LNHDA, CDR2 SQIVND (reference sequence).

This clonotype showed up many times. The J gene is TRBJ2-6, the V gene TRBV28; 10 bases line up with TRBD2. The trim removed 3 bases at V and 0 bases at J, leaving 5 bases unmatched. The germline CDR1 and CDR2 sequences are MDHEN and SYDVKM. The CDR3 runs 18 residues. Here the CDR3 reads CASSFPSGGVSGANVLTF. The CDR3 bases are TGTGCCAGCAGTTTCCCCAGCGGGGGGGTCTCTGGGGCCAACGTCCTGACTTTC.

The table lists this clonotype with many counts. The gene calls are TRBV10-3 and TRBJ2-7; D is possibly TRBD1 (5 bases). Trimming pared 0 bases from V and 3 bases from J, leaving 12 bases between. CDR1 is ENHRY, CDR2 SYGVKD, per germline. CDR3 length: 15 residues. The CDR3 DNA follows: TGTGCCATCAGTGAGTCACAAGGGGCCGTCTACGAGCAGTACTTC. Translation gives CAISESQGAVYEQYF.

At least ten counts were recorded for this clonotype. CDR3 sequence (DNA): TGTGCCAGCAGCCCGAGGTGGGGGGCTAAGCGCGAGCAGTACTTC. Translating it yields CASSPRWGAKREQYF. V usage is TRBV12-3 or TRBV12-4 and J usage is TRBJ2-7; D may be TRBD1 or TRBD2 (6 bases each). V dropped 6 bases and J dropped 6 bases, with 21 bases sitting between them. The CDR3 runs to 15 residues.

This clonotype showed up many times. The V gene is TRBV27, the J gene TRBJ1-1; D remains ambiguous. The CDR3 runs to 13 residues. Germline CDR1 MNHEY, CDR2 SMNVEV (reference sequence). Trimming removed 2 bases from V and 8 bases from J, with 12 bases in between. The CDR3 region is CASSLNGVLEAFF. The CDR3 coding sequence is TGTGCCAGCAGTTTAAACGGGGTACTAGAAGCTTTCTTT.

This clonotype was seen at least ten times. This sequence joins TRBV6-5 and TRBJ1-3; unclear D gene. CDR1 is MNHEY, CDR2 SVGAGI, per germline. There are 17 residues in the CDR3. Between the trimmed V and J ends, which lost 2 bases and 2 bases, there was a span of 16 bases. CDR3 sequence reads: CASSYAQVLPPGNTIYF. CDR3 DNA: TGTGCCAGCAGTTACGCTCAAGTTCTACCTCCTGGAAACACCATATATTTT.

This clonotype was observed many times. V gene TRBV29-1 combines with J gene TRBJ2-7; TRBD2 aligns across 9 bases. J gave up 3 bases and V 0 bases, and 6 bases lay outside the gene matches. The CDR3 contains 15 residues. The V gene's germline CDR1 is SQVTM and CDR2 ANQGSEA. The CDR3: CSVEEGKREVYEQYF. CDR3 nucleotide sequence: TGCAGCGTTGAAGAGGGGAAGCGGGAGGTCTACGAGCAGTACTTC.

Many counts were recorded for this clonotype. The J gene is TRBJ1-5, the V gene TRBV15; D is undetermined. Germline values: CDR1 LNHNV, CDR2 YYDKDF (reference sequence). V lost 4 bases and J 4 bases, leaving 17 bases between the germline ends. The CDR3 runs 16 residues. DNA of the CDR3: TGTGCCACCAGCACCCCGAGTGGAGCCTATAATCAGCCCCAGCATTTT. Amino acid sequence: CATSTPSGAYNQPQHF.

The rearrangement uses TRBV18 and TRBJ1-2; D gene uncertain. Germline V lookup: CDR1 KGHSH, CDR2 LQKENI. The CDR3 contains 16 residues. Trimming removed 3 bases at V and 4 bases at J, with 18 bases between. The CDR3 coding sequence is TGTGCCAGCTCACCCCGGACGGTCCAAAAGGGCTATGGCTACACCTTC. Protein sequence: CASSPRTVQKGYGYTF.

The CDR3 region has the DNA TGTGCCAGCAGTTTGGGGACCGAAACCGGCACTGAAGCTTTCTTT. It encodes CASSLGTETGTEAFF. The chain couples TRBV6-5 to TRBJ1-1, with D maybe TRBD1 (5 bases). Deletions cut 4 bases from V and 4 bases from J, with 16 bases between. Germline assignment: CDR1 MNHEY and CDR2 SVGAGI. This CDR3 is 15 amino acids long.

V usage is TRBV6-2 or TRBV6-3 and J usage is TRBJ2-5; no firm D call. The germline V and J ends were trimmed by 2 bases and 2 bases, with 12 bases remaining between them. The CDR3 runs 15 residues. Germline V gene lookup returns CDR1 MNHEY and CDR2 SVGEGT. The CDR3 reads CASSYGNYHQETQYF. The DNA of the CDR3 is TGTGCCAGCAGTTACGGCAACTACCATCAAGAGACCCAGTACTTC.

This clonotype was detected only a few times. This chain uses TRBV6-2 or TRBV6-3 with TRBJ2-7; D is ambiguous. Germline V gene lookup returns CDR1 MNHEY and CDR2 SVGEGT. This CDR3 is built from 11 residues. Between the trimmed V and J ends, which lost 9 bases and 6 bases, there was a span of 12 bases. CDR3 DNA: TGTGCCAGTGGGGTGTTCGCCGAGCAGTACTTC. Residues: CASGVFAEQYF.

In its sample, this clonotype was seen many times. V and J are TRBV27 and TRBJ2-1; D possibly corresponds to TRBD2 (6 bases). There are 16 residues in the CDR3. Trimming took off 4 bases at V and 4 bases at J, with 17 bases between the two ends. Germline CDR1 is MNHEY and CDR2 is SMNVEV (reference sequence). CDR3 amino acids: CASSSALGGVYNEQFF. The CDR3 coding sequence is TGTGCCAGCAGTTCCGCCCTGGGCGGGGTTTACAATGAGCAGTTCTTC.